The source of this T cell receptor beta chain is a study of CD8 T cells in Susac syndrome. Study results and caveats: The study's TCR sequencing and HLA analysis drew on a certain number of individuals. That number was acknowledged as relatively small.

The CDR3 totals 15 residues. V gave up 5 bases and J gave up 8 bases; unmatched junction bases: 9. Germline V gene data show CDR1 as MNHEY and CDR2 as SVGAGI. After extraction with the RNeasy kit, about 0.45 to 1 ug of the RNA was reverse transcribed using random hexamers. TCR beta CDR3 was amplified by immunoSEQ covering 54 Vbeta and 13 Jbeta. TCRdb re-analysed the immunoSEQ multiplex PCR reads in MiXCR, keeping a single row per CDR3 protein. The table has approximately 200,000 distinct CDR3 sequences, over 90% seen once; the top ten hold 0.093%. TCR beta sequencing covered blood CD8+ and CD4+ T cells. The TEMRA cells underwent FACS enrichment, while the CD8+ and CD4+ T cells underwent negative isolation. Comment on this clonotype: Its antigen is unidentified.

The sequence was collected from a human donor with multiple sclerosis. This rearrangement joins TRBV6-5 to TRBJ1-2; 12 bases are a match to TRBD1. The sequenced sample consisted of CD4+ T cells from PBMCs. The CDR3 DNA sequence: TGTGCCAGCAGTGTTCCGGGACAGGGGGCTCGAGGCTACACCTTC. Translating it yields CASSVPGQGARGYTF.